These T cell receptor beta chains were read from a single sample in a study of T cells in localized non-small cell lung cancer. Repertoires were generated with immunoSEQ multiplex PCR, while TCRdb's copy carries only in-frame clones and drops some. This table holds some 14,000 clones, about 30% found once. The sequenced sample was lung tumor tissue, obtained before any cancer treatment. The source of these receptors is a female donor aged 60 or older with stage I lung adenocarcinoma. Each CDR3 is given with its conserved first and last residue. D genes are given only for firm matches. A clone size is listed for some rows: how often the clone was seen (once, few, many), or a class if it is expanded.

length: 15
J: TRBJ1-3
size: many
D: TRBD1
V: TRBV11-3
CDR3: CASSTDRHSGNTIYF
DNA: TGTGCCAGCAGCACGGACAGGCACTCTGGAAACACCATATATTTT

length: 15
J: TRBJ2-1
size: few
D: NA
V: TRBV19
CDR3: CASSIARISYNEQFF
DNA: TGTGCCAGTAGTATAGCCCGGATCTCCTACAATGAGCAGTTCTTC

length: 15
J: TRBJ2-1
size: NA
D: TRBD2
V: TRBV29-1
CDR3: CSAWTSGRGGNEQFF
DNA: TGCAGCGCCTGGACTAGCGGGAGGGGGGGGAATGAGCAGTTCTTC

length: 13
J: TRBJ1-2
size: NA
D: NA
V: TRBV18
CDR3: CASSPDRTHGYTF
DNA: TGTGCCAGCTCACCTGACAGGACCCATGGCTACACCTTC

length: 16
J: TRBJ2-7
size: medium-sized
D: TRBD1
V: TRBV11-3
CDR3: CASSLGPGQGFYEQYF
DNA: TGTGCCAGCAGCTTAGGCCCGGGACAGGGCTTCTACGAGCAGTACTTC

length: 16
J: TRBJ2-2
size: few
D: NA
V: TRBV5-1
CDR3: CASSLAGTGNTGELFF
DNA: TGCGCCAGCAGCTTGGCCGGAACAGGGAACACCGGGGAGCTGTTTTTT

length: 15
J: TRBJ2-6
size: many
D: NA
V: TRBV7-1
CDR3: CASSFTGPGANVLTF
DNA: TGTGCCAGCAGCTTCACAGGACCTGGGGCCAACGTCCTGACTTTC

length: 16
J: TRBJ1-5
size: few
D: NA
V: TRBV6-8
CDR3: CASSQGTGYSNQPQHF
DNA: TGTGCCAGCAGTCAGGGTACGGGTTATAGCAATCAGCCCCAGCATTTT

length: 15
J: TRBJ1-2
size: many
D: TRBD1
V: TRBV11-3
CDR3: CASSPGTEGSYGYTF
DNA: TGTGCCAGCAGCCCCGGGACAGAGGGAAGCTATGGCTACACCTTC

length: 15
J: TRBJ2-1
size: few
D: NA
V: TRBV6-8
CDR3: CASSYVLRSYNEQFF
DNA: TGTGCCAGCAGTTACGTCCTCCGCTCCTACAATGAGCAGTTCTTC

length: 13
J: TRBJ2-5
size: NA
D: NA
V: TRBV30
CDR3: CAWRNQGTKTQYF
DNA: TGTGCCTGGAGAAACCAGGGGACGAAGACCCAGTACTTC

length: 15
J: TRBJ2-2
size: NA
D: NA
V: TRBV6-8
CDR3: CASSYRRLWTGELFF
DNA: TGTGCCAGCAGTTACAGGCGACTATGGACCGGGGAGCTGTTTTTT

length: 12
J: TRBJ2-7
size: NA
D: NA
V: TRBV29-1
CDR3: CSVENSEIEQYF
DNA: TGCAGCGTTGAAAATTCGGAAATAGAGCAGTACTTC

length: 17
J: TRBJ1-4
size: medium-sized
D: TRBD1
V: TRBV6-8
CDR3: CASSYSLSTGGGEKLFF
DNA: TGTGCCAGCAGTTACTCCTTATCGACAGGGGGAGGTGAAAAACTGTTTTTT

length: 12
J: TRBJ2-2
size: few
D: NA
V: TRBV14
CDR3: CASSSTRWELFF
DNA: TGTGCCAGCAGCTCGACACGGTGGGAGCTGTTTTTT

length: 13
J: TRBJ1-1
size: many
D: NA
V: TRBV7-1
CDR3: CAMNYRAGGEAFF
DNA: TGTGCCATGAATTACAGGGCGGGAGGTGAAGCTTTCTTT

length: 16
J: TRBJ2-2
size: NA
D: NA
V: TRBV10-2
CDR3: CASKPSGGYNTGELFF
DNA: TGCGCCAGCAAGCCCTCGGGGGGCTACAACACCGGGGAGCTGTTTTTT

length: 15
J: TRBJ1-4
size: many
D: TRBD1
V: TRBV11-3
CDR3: CASSPQDRRNEKLFF
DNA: TGTGCCAGCAGCCCCCAGGACAGGCGTAATGAAAAACTGTTTTTT

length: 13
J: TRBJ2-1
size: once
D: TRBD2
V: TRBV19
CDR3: CASSITSGGEQFF
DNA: TGTGCCAGTAGTATCACTAGCGGGGGTGAGCAGTTCTTC

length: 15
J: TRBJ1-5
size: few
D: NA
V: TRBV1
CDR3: CASSQESKGGSPQHF
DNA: TGCGCCAGCAGCCAAGAAAGTAAGGGCGGATCGCCCCAGCATTTT

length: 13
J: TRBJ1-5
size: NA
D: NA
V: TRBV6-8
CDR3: CAISAGTHQPQHF
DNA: TGTGCCATCAGTGCAGGGACCCATCAGCCCCAGCATTTT

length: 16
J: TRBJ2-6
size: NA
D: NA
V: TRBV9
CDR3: CASSVVVGYGANVLTF
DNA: TGTGCCAGCAGCGTAGTAGTGGGGTACGGGGCCAACGTCCTGACTTTC

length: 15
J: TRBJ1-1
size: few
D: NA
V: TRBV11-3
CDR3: CASSLELRRNTEAFF
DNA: TGTGCCAGCAGCTTAGAGCTCCGTCGTAACACTGAAGCTTTCTTT

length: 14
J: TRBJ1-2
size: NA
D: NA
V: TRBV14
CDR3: CASSQDRSGNGYTF
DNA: TGTGCCAGCAGCCAAGATAGATCGGGTAATGGCTACACCTTC

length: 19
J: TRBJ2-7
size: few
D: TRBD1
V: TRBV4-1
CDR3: CASSRQVPGQGSISYEQYF
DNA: TGCGCCAGCAGCCGCCAAGTCCCGGGACAGGGTTCCATCTCCTACGAGCAGTACTTC

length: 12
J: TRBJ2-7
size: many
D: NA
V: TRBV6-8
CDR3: CASPVWLYEQYF
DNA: TGTGCCAGCCCGGTTTGGCTGTACGAGCAGTACTTC

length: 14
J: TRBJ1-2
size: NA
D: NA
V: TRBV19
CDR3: CASSIANSLHGYTF
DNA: TGTGCCAGTAGTATAGCTAACAGTCTCCATGGCTACACCTTC

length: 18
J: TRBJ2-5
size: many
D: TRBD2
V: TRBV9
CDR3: CASRKWGSGRAEEETQYF
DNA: TGTGCCAGCAGGAAGTGGGGTAGCGGGAGGGCCGAGGAGGAGACCCAGTACTTC

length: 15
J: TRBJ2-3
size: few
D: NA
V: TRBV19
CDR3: CASSMISGRTDTQYF
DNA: TGTGCCAGTAGTATGATCTCGGGCAGAACAGATACGCAGTATTTT

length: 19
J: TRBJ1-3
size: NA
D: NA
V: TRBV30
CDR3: CAWSVHRQTETYSGNTIYF
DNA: TGTGCCTGGAGTGTACATCGACAGACTGAAACCTACTCTGGAAACACCATATATTTT

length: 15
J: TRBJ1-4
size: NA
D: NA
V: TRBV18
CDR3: CASSLPVGANEKLFF
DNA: TGTGCCAGCTCACTCCCTGTCGGGGCTAATGAAAAACTGTTTTTT

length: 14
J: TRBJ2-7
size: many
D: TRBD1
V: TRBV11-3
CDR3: CASSSRDRGPQQYF
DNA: TGTGCCAGCAGCTCGCGGGACAGGGGGCCCCAGCAGTACTTC

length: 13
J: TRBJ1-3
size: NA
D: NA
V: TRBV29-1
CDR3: CSVESGLGDTIYF
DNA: TGCAGCGTTGAGTCCGGGCTAGGGGACACCATATATTTT

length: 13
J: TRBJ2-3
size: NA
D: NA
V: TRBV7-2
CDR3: CASSQSRTDTQYF
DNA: TGTGCCAGCAGCCAATCTCGCACAGATACGCAGTATTTT

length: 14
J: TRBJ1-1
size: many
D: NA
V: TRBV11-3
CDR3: CASRLQQGSTEAFF
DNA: TGTGCCAGCAGACTCCAACAGGGATCCACTGAAGCTTTCTTT

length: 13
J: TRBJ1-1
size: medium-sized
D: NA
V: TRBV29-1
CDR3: CSGGHLGNTEAFF
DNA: TGCAGCGGGGGACACCTGGGGAACACTGAAGCTTTCTTT

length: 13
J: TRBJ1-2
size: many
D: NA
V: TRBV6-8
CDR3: CASSFGRNYGYTF
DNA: TGTGCCAGCAGTTTTGGCAGAAACTATGGCTACACCTTC

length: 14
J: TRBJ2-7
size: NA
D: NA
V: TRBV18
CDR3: CASSRRGGTYEQYF
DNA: TGTGCCAGCTCACGCAGGGGTGGGACCTACGAGCAGTACTTC

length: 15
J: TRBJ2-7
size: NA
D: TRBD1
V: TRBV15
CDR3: CATSRDGTAIYEQYF
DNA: TGTGCCACCAGCAGAGATGGGACAGCAATCTACGAGCAGTACTTC

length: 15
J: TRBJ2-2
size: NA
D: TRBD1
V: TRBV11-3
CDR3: CASSWGWGQGSELFF
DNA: TGTGCCAGCAGCTGGGGTTGGGGACAGGGGTCGGAGCTGTTTTTT

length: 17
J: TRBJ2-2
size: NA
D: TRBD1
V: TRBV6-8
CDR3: CASTRTGGNTNTGELFF
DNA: TGTGCCAGCACCCGGACAGGGGGAAACACGAACACCGGGGAGCTGTTTTTT

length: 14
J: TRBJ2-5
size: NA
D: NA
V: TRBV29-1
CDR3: CSVAPGGVQETQYF
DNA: TGCAGCGTTGCCCCAGGGGGGGTCCAAGAGACCCAGTACTTC

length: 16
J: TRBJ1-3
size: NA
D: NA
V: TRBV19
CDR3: CASSIDRRFTGNTIYF
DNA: TGTGCCAGTAGTATAGATCGAAGGTTTACAGGAAACACCATATATTTT

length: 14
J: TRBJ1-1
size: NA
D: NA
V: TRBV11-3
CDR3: CASSFPGRGTEAFF
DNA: TGTGCCAGCAGCTTCCCGGGGAGGGGGACTGAAGCTTTCTTT

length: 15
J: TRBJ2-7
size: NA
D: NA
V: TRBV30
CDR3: CAWRVWGSGTYEQYF
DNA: TGTGCCTGGAGGGTGTGGGGGAGCGGTACCTACGAGCAGTACTTC

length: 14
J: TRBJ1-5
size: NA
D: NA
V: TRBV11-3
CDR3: CASSLTNSNQPQHF
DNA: TGTGCCAGCAGTTTGACAAATAGCAATCAGCCCCAGCATTTT

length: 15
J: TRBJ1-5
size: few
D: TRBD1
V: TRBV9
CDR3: CASSVTGQDYQPQHF
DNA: TGTGCCAGCAGCGTAACCGGACAGGACTATCAGCCCCAGCATTTT

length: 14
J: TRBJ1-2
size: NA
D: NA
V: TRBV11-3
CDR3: CASSSGNSGYGYTF
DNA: TGTGCCAGCAGCTCAGGGAATTCGGGCTATGGCTACACCTTC

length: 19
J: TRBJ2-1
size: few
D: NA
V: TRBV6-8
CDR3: CASSYPIDRKGNSYNEQFF
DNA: TGTGCCAGCAGTTACCCTATTGACAGGAAAGGTAATTCCTACAATGAGCAGTTCTTC

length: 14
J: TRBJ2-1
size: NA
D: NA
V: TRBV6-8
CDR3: CASRTVSSYNEQFF
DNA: TGTGCCAGCAGGACGGTTAGCTCCTACAATGAGCAGTTCTTC

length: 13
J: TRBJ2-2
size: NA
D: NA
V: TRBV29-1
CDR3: CSVTDRNFGELFF
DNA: TGCAGCGTTACAGACAGAAATTTCGGGGAGCTGTTTTTT

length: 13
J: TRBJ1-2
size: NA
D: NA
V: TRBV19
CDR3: CASQRGGGYGYTF
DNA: TGTGCCAGTCAACGAGGGGGGGGCTATGGCTACACCTTC